This paragraph covers one TCR beta chain sequence. Its target is unknown. Researchers report isolating at least 6 million PBMCs per sample. The sample comes from a study of blood T cells in healthy people across ages. Study-wide background: Template switching recovered approximately one barcoded beta molecule for every two T cells. Findings and limits, study-wide: Naive CD4+ cell counts and diversity both ran higher in long-lived than in aged donors.

Together with a sample-barcoded 5' primer, a J-beta primer mix was included in a second PCR lasting about 6 to 11 cycles. TCRdb reprocessed the 5' RACE reads with MiXCR, giving one entry per CDR3 protein. Here the sample spans about 1.4 million distinct CDR3 sequences, 59% being singletons. In germline, CDR1 is SGHRS, CDR2 YFSETQ. After removal of 4 bases from V and 3 bases from J, the junction contained 6 bases not matched to a gene. This CDR3 spans 15 amino acids. The receptor's source is a man aged 18-30 years in good health. The chain recombines TRBV5-1 with TRBJ2-7, with 11 bases fitting TRBD2. The specimen sequenced was blood. The CDR3 sequence is CASSGGLAEIYEQYF. The CDR3 coding sequence is TGCGCCAGCAGCGGGGGACTAGCGGAAATCTACGAGCAGTACTTC.